The T cell receptor (beta chain) under discussion was sequenced for a study of tumor-infiltrating lymphocytes in oesophageal squamous cell carcinoma. Each CDR3 protein gets one entry after TCRdb re-called the PCR reads with MiXCR. This table holds 15,000 to 20,000 distinct CDR3 sequences, 35% to 50% found once. Germline CDR1 MDHEN, CDR2 SYDVKM. Germline trimming cut 3 bases from V and 4 bases from J; bases unmatched to any gene: 5. The CDR3 runs to 14 residues. The chain links TRBV28 to TRBJ1-1; 7 positions agree with TRBD1. Sequencing input: normal esophageal tissue next to the tumor. This TCR came from a male donor with esophageal squamous cell carcinoma. CDR3 DNA sequence: TGTGCCAGCAGTTTTCAAGGGGGCGGCACTGAAGCTTTCTTT. Translating it yields CASSFQGGGTEAFF.